Listed below are T cell receptor beta chains from one sample, sequenced in a study of cytomegalovirus exposure and HLA in healthy donors. The assay was immunoSEQ multiplex PCR, and TCRdb's table has in-frame clones only and misses some. The data hold around 140,000 clones, with about 84% observed a single time. Sample: PBMCs. The receptors stem from a woman between 18 and 30 years old in good health and CMV-seropositive. The CDR3 runs from the conserved cysteine through the conserved F or W. The D gene is left open where the match is weak. A clone size is listed for some rows: how often the clone was seen (once, few, many), or a class if it is expanded.

size	V	J	D	DNA	CDR3
-	TRBV2	TRBJ2-1	TRBD2	TGTGCCAGCAGCGGCGGACGGGAGGGCAATGAGCAGTTCTTC	CASSGGREGNEQFF
-	TRBV11-2	TRBJ2-2	-	TGTGCCAGCAGCTTAGAGCGGGTGACGAACACCGGGGAGCTGTTTTTT	CASSLERVTNTGELFF
-	TRBV19	TRBJ2-3	TRBD1	TGTGCCAGTAGTCCCCCGACAGGGAATCCAGATACGCAGTATTTT	CASSPPTGNPDTQYF
-	TRBV7-9	TRBJ2-5	TRBD2	TGTGCCAGCAGCTTGGCTAGCGGGGCGACGGGGACCCAGTACTTC	CASSLASGATGTQYF
-	TRBV12-5	TRBJ2-1	TRBD2	TGTGCTAGTGGTTTGGCACAGACTAGCGGGGGTGATGAGCAGTTCTTC	CASGLAQTSGGDEQFF
once	TRBV6-5	TRBJ1-6	-	TGTGCCAGCAGTTACGAATCGGGTTCACCCCTCCACTTT	CASSYESGSPLHF
few	TRBV28	TRBJ2-5	TRBD1	TGTGCCAGCAGTTCCCCCCAGGGGGCGGAGGAGACCCAGTACTTC	CASSSPQGAEETQYF
-	TRBV5-1	TRBJ2-7	TRBD1	TGCGCCAGCAGCTTGCTCGGGGCAGGGGGCTACGAGCAGTACTTC	CASSLLGAGGYEQYF
-	TRBV5-4	TRBJ1-2	-	TGTGCCAGCAGCTCCGGGGGTGATGGCTACACCTTC	CASSSGGDGYTF
-	TRBV5-1	TRBJ2-5	TRBD1	TGCGCCAGCAGCTTGGAGAGACAGGGGGGCGTGGAGACCCAGTACTTC	CASSLERQGGVETQYF
-	TRBV11-3	TRBJ2-5	TRBD1	TGTGCCAGCAGCAACCGGGACAGGCTTACCGGAAGGGAGACCCAGTACTTC	CASSNRDRLTGRETQYF
-	TRBV7-8	TRBJ2-7	TRBD2	TGTGCCAGCAGCCCCGGGGGCGGGGGGGCTTACGAGCAGTACTTC	CASSPGGGGAYEQYF
-	TRBV5-1	TRBJ2-7	-	TGCGCCAGCAGCTTGTGGGCAGCCGGTGCAGCCCGTATCGACTACGAGCAGTACTTC	CASSLWAAGAARIDYEQYF
-	TRBV7-2	TRBJ2-7	-	TGTGCCAGCACCCTCGGGGGGCCCAACTCCTACGAGCAGTACTTC	CASTLGGPNSYEQYF
-	TRBV28	TRBJ2-1	-	TGTGCCAGCAGTTTCGTCCAGACCTACAATGAGCAGTTCTTC	CASSFVQTYNEQFF
-	TRBV2	TRBJ1-2	-	TGTGCCAGCAGTGGGACACGAGCTAACTATGGCTACACCTTC	CASSGTRANYGYTF
-	TRBV29-1	TRBJ1-1	TRBD1	TGCAGCGTATGGACAGGGGCCCCTGAAGCTTTCTTT	CSVWTGAPEAFF
-	TRBV6-1	TRBJ2-2	TRBD1	TGTGCCAGCAGTGAAAGGCGCGACAGGGTTGGAACCGGGGAGCTGTTTTTT	CASSERRDRVGTGELFF